Each of the 31 T cell receptor beta chains below was sequenced from the same sample in a study of post-analysis software for immune sequencing data. Study findings and constraints: About 5 TRBV segments (TRBV5-6, TRBV5-1 and TRBV20-1 among them) occurred more frequently in patients than in controls.

These TCRs' antigens remain unknown. Unique molecular identifiers were built into the TCR beta cDNA libraries. TCRdb itself ran the PCR reads through MiXCR, one entry per CDR3 protein. The table has about 540,000 distinct CDR3 sequences, around a third seen once. The sample consisted of blood. These receptors all stem from a girl aged 2-17 years with multiple sclerosis.

This clonotype was observed at least ten times. V usage is TRBV29-1 and J usage is TRBJ2-1, with no clear D. The germline V gene has CDR1 SQVTM and CDR2 ANQGSEA. V dropped 7 bases and J dropped 8 bases, with 15 bases sitting between them. The CDR3 length is 12 residues. The CDR3 sequence is CSATTEAYEQFF. The CDR3 coding sequence is TGCAGCGCCACAACCGAGGCCTATGAGCAGTTCTTC.

The table lists this clonotype with a few counts. Germline and junction disagree at one end, which may indicate a read error. This chain links TRBV5-1 with TRBJ1-5; TRBD1 is a possible D gene (6 bases). This CDR3 region has 15 residues. Germline loops: CDR1 SGHRS, CDR2 YFSETQ. The CDR3 reads CASSLGGAGNQPQHF. The CDR3, as DNA: TGTGCCAGCAGCTTAGGGGGGGCTGGCAATCAGCCCCAGCATTTT. Full variable domain (rest looked up from reference TRBV5-1 and TRBJ1-5): KAGVTQTPRYLIKTRGQQVTLSCSPISGHRSVSWYQQTPGQGLQFLFEYFSETQRNKGNFPGRFSGRQFSNSRSEMNVSTLELGDSALYLCASSLGGAGNQPQHFGDGTRLSIL.

This clonotype was seen a few times. V is TRBV4-2 and J is TRBJ1-2; D unclear. Trimming pared 0 bases from V and 8 bases from J, leaving 7 bases between. The CDR3 is made up of 12 amino acids. Germline values: CDR1 LGHNA, CDR2 YNFKEQ. The CDR3 DNA is TGTGCCAGCAGCCAAGATTTTCACGGCTACACCTTC. It codes for CASSQDFHGYTF.

This clonotype was detected only a few times. V gene TRBV18 combines with J gene TRBJ1-1; D gene ambiguous. The CDR3 runs to 13 residues. Germline CDR1 KGHSH, CDR2 LQKENI. V lost 5 bases and J 3 bases, leaving 10 bases between the germline ends. The CDR3 sequence is CASSIGWDTEAFF. CDR3 DNA sequence: TGTGCCAGCTCAATAGGGTGGGACACTGAAGCTTTCTTT.

The chain has TRBV5-1 and TRBJ2-5; 9 bases align to TRBD1. The CDR3 totals 16 residues. Germline CDR1 reads SGHRS; CDR2 reads YFSETQ. Trimming removed 4 bases from V and 5 bases from J; junction bases left unmatched: 12. The CDR3 protein is CASSPQGTGLRETQYF. Written as DNA, the CDR3 is TGCGCCAGCAGCCCCCAGGGGACAGGGCTTCGGGAGACCCAGTACTTC. Based on the CDR3 plus reference TRBV5-1 and TRBJ2-5, the full variable domain is KAGVTQTPRYLIKTRGQQVTLSCSPISGHRSVSWYQQTPGQGLQFLFEYFSETQRNKGNFPGRFSGRQFSNSRSEMNVSTLELGDSALYLCASSPQGTGLRETQYFGPGTRLLVL.

This clonotype has a count of ten or more. The chain carries TRBV29-1 and TRBJ2-1; D unclear. CDR3 size: 10 residues. Trimming cost V 7 bases and J 2 bases, with 3 bases left between them. Germline V gene lookup returns CDR1 SQVTM and CDR2 ANQGSEA. CDR3 DNA: TGCAGCGGCACCTACAATGAGCAGTTCTTC. It encodes CSGTYNEQFF.

This clonotype was counted a few times. V is TRBV5-5 and J is TRBJ1-4; weak D call: TRBD1 (6 bases). Trimming removed 4 bases at V and 6 bases at J, with 13 bases between. CDR3 length: 14 residues. From germline, CDR1 is SGHKS and CDR2 YYEKEE (reference sequence). The CDR3 region has the DNA TGTGCCAGCAGCGAGGGACACCCCTATGAAAAACTGTTTTTT. Its protein is CASSEGHPYEKLFF.

This clonotype was found a few times. The gene calls are TRBV6-5 and TRBJ2-5, with 9 bases identical to TRBD2. Trimming took 2 bases from V and 5 from J; bases not matched to a gene: 9. CDR1 and CDR2 from the germline V gene are MNHEY and SVGAGI. The CDR3 has 16 residues. As DNA, the CDR3 is TGTGCCAGCAGTTACACCCGACTAGCGGTGATGGAGACCCAGTACTTC. Its protein is CASSYTRLAVMETQYF.

This clonotype came up a few times. The chain links TRBV10-3 to TRBJ2-7; TRBD2 might be the D (7 bases). V was clipped by 3 bases and J by 3 bases, with 12 bases between them. The length of the CDR3 is 14 residues. The V gene's germline CDR1 is ENHRY and CDR2 SYGVKD. CDR3 region: CAISDTGGSYEQYF. The CDR3 DNA reads TGTGCCATCAGTGATACGGGGGGCAGCTACGAGCAGTACTTC.

The J gene is TRBJ2-3, the V gene TRBV5-1; possible D gene TRBD1, 5 bases. V was clipped by 4 bases and J by 0 bases, with 12 bases between them. Germline CDR1 is SGHRS and CDR2 is YFSETQ. This CDR3 region has 15 residues. The chain's CDR3 is CASSAPTGSTDTQYF. The CDR3 coding sequence is TGCGCCAGCAGCGCCCCTACAGGAAGCACAGATACGCAGTATTTT.

This clonotype was detected a few times. The V gene is TRBV5-1, the J gene TRBJ1-1; D unresolved. The CDR3 runs to 14 residues. Germline assignment: CDR1 SGHRS and CDR2 YFSETQ. V lost 4 bases, J lost 4 bases, and 14 bases lay in between. The DNA of the CDR3 is TGCGCCAGCAGCACCCAATCCGGAGGCACTGAAGCTTTCTTT. Translated: CASSTQSGGTEAFF. The full variable domain, its missing parts supplied by reference TRBV5-1 and TRBJ1-1, is KAGVTQTPRYLIKTRGQQVTLSCSPISGHRSVSWYQQTPGQGLQFLFEYFSETQRNKGNFPGRFSGRQFSNSRSEMNVSTLELGDSALYLCASSTQSGGTEAFFGQGTRLTVV.

The table lists this clonotype with a few counts. The chain joins TRBV5-1 to TRBJ1-1; D gene ambiguous. V was trimmed by 4 bases and J by 2 bases, leaving 15 bases between them. This CDR3 is 15 amino acids long. Per the germline V gene, CDR1 is SGHRS and CDR2 is YFSETQ. The CDR3 spells CASSPMGQRNTEAFF. In DNA, the CDR3 is TGCGCCAGCAGCCCCATGGGCCAGAGAAACACTGAAGCTTTCTTT. Using reference TRBV5-1 and TRBJ1-1 for the parts outside the CDR3, the full variable domain is KAGVTQTPRYLIKTRGQQVTLSCSPISGHRSVSWYQQTPGQGLQFLFEYFSETQRNKGNFPGRFSGRQFSNSRSEMNVSTLELGDSALYLCASSPMGQRNTEAFFGQGTRLTVV.

J is TRBJ2-7 and V is TRBV18; D is undetermined. CDR1 and CDR2 from the germline V gene are KGHSH and LQKENI. The CDR3 consists of 14 residues. The V and J ends lost 2 bases and 4 bases respectively, with 12 bases between them. The CDR3 nucleotides are TGTGCCAGCTCACCAGAAGGGAATCGGTACGAGCAGTACTTC. Translating gives CASSPEGNRYEQYF.

The V call is TRBV29-1, the J call TRBJ1-1; D remains unclear. Between the trimmed V and J ends, which lost 6 bases and 2 bases, there was a span of 13 bases. This CDR3 has 13 residues. From germline, CDR1 is SQVTM and CDR2 ANQGSEA. The CDR3 sequence is CSVAGGFNTEAFF. The CDR3 bases are TGCAGCGTCGCCGGAGGTTTTAACACTGAAGCTTTCTTT.

This clonotype was counted only a few times. The gene calls are TRBV10-3 and TRBJ1-5; 8 bases align to TRBD1. The V and J ends lost 6 bases and 4 bases, in that order; junction bases with no gene match: 5. Germline CDR1 and CDR2: ENHRY and SYGVKD. This CDR3 is built from 14 residues. CDR3 loop: CAISARTGNQPQHF. The CDR3 region has the DNA TGTGCCATCAGCGCCCGGACAGGGAATCAGCCCCAGCATTTT.

The CDR3 here is CATSREYDRFYGYTF. CDR3 sequence (DNA): TGTGCCACCAGCAGAGAATACGACCGATTCTATGGCTACACCTTC. The chain uses TRBV15 and TRBJ1-2; D is undetermined. Germline lookup yields CDR1 LNHNV and CDR2 YYDKDF (reference sequence). Trimming pared 0 bases from V and 4 bases from J, leaving 12 bases between. The CDR3 runs to 15 residues.

The gene calls are TRBV18 and TRBJ1-2; 7 bases are shared with TRBD1. The CDR3 runs 14 residues. The trim removed 3 bases at V and 5 bases at J, leaving 6 bases unmatched. Germline loops: CDR1 KGHSH, CDR2 LQKENI. This CDR3 reads CASSPEDRDYGYTF. CDR3 nucleotide sequence: TGTGCCAGCTCACCCGAAGACAGGGATTATGGCTACACCTTC.

The chain links TRBV11-2 to TRBJ2-7; D is ambiguous. The CDR3 runs 14 residues. CDR1 is SGHAT, CDR2 FQNNGV, per germline. The V and J ends lost 0 bases and 2 bases respectively, with 8 bases between them. The DNA for the CDR3 is TGTGCCAGCAGCTTAGATCACGGGCCCTACGAGCAGTACTTC. Translated, it gives CASSLDHGPYEQYF.

The gene calls are TRBV4-1 and TRBJ2-1, with D tentatively TRBD2 (5 bases). This CDR3 spans 16 amino acids. V dropped 2 bases and J dropped 9 bases, with 20 bases sitting between them. Germline values: CDR1 MGHRA, CDR2 YSYEKL. The DNA of the CDR3 is TGCGCCAGCAGCCAAAGTTCCCCCCAGCGGACTGGTGAGCAGTTCTTC. Its translation is CASSQSSPQRTGEQFF.

Written as DNA, the CDR3 is TGTGCCAGCTCTACTACACCAGGGGGCCAAGAGACCCAGTACTTC. It is translated as CASSTTPGGQETQYF. The gene calls are TRBV7-2 and TRBJ2-5, with 7 bases fitting TRBD1. V was clipped by 8 bases and J by 1 base; unmatched bases: 10. CDR1 is SGHTA, CDR2 FQGNSA, per germline. This CDR3 has 15 residues.

Concerning this clonotype itself: A read error may explain this, as a much larger clone is one base away. The chain couples TRBV5-1 to TRBJ2-6, with D possibly TRBD1 on 5 matching bases. CDR3 length equals 14 residues. Germline lookup yields CDR1 SGHRS and CDR2 YFSETQ. The CDR3 loop reads CASSLNSGADVLTF. For the CDR3, the DNA is TGCGCCAGCAGCTTGAACTCTGGGGCCGACGTCCTGACTTTC.

This clonotype was seen only a few times. The chain employs TRBV6-1 and TRBJ2-1; no reliable D call. Germline V gene sequence: CDR1 MNHNS, CDR2 SASEGT. This CDR3 is 10 amino acids long. Trimming removed 6 bases from V and 10 bases from J, with 7 bases in between. CDR3 DNA: TGTGCCAGCAGACTATACGAGCAGTTCTTC. It encodes CASRLYEQFF.

This clonotype was seen only once. A read error may be the cause here, since a much bigger clone is one base away. The genes are TRBV28 and TRBJ2-7; 7 bases align to TRBD1. CDR1 is MDHEN, CDR2 SYDVKM, per germline. This CDR3 is built from 13 residues. This CDR3 is CASTGQSSYGQYF. The CDR3 DNA is TGTGCCAGTACGGGACAGAGCTCCTACGGGCAGTACTTC.

The chain joins TRBV13 to TRBJ2-7; D unclear. CDR3 length: 14 amino acids. Deletions cut 2 bases from V and 7 bases from J, with 15 bases between. CDR1 PRHDT and CDR2 FYEKMQ come from the germline V gene (reference sequence). CDR3 in DNA: TGTGCCAGCAGCTTACAGGTCTCCTACAATGAGCAGTACTTC. This gives the protein CASSLQVSYNEQYF. Drawing the rest from reference TRBV13 and TRBJ2-7, the complete variable domain is AAGVIQSPRHLIKEKRETATLKCYPIPRHDTVYWYQQGPGQDPQFLISFYEKMQSDKGSIPDRFSAQQFSDYHSELNMSSLELGDSALYFCASSLQVSYNEQYFGPGTRLTVT.

The V call is TRBV7-8, the J call TRBJ1-6; D possibly corresponds to TRBD1 (5 bases). The CDR3 has 17 amino acids. V lost 1 base to trimming and J lost 8 bases, with 18 bases between them. CDR1 and CDR2 from the germline V gene are SGHVS and FQNEAQ. The CDR3 DNA is TGTGCCAGCAGCTTAGGTCCCGGGGCCGCGTATGATTCACCCCTCCACTTT. Residues: CASSLGPGAAYDSPLHF.

A few counts support this clonotype. The rearrangement links TRBV13 to TRBJ2-5, with a weak D call TRBD1 (6 bases). The tail of the sequence fits TRBJ2-7 better, so the J call may be wrong. Germline V gene lookup returns CDR1 PRHDT and CDR2 FYEKMQ (reference sequence). The CDR3 contains 17 residues. Here the CDR3 DNA reads TGTGCCAGCAGCTGGCGAGTTAGGGGGTCCAAGTTGGACGAGCAGTACTTC. Translating gives CASSWRVRGSKLDEQYF.

This clonotype was picked up a small number of times. V and J are TRBV29-1 and TRBJ1-1, with a weak D call TRBD1 (6 bases). This CDR3 has 14 amino acids. In germline, CDR1 is SQVTM, CDR2 ANQGSEA. Trimming took off 5 bases at V and 1 base at J, with 14 bases between the two ends. CDR3 bases: TGCAGCGTTAGGGGGGGAAACGGGAACACTGAAGCTTTCTTT. Translating it yields CSVRGGNGNTEAFF.

The V and J genes are TRBV20-1 and TRBJ1-5, with 8 bases identical to TRBD1. CDR3 length equals 14 residues. V lost 1 base to trimming and J lost 3 bases; unmatched junction nucleotides: 2. Per germline, CDR1 DFQATT and CDR2 SNEGSKA (reference sequence). The CDR3 reads CSARGTGYNQPQHF. The CDR3 nucleotides read TGCAGTGCTAGAGGGACAGGGTACAATCAGCCCCAGCATTTT.

This clonotype appeared many times. V usage is TRBV4-1 and J usage is TRBJ1-1; 8 bases line up with TRBD1. This CDR3 is 16 amino acids long. Germline loops: CDR1 MGHRA, CDR2 YSYEKL. The junction had 9 bases not matched to a gene; V was cut back by 6 bases and J by 0 bases. This CDR3 reads CASRASGGRVNTEAFF. In nucleotides, the CDR3 is TGCGCCAGCAGGGCATCAGGGGGCCGCGTGAACACTGAAGCTTTCTTT.

V gene TRBV11-2 combines with J gene TRBJ2-3; 10 nucleotides match TRBD2. Germline V lookup: CDR1 SGHAT, CDR2 FQNNGV. This CDR3 spans 20 amino acids. J was trimmed by 3 bases and V by 2 bases; bases with no gene match: 17. The CDR3 DNA reads TGTGCCAGCAGCTTAAGGAGGATGGGAAGAGCGGGGGGGCAGACAGATACGCAGTATTTT. Protein: CASSLRRMGRAGGQTDTQYF.

This chain's CDR3 is CASSPPGGTEAFF. CDR3 nucleotides: TGTGCCAGCAGTCCGCCCGGGGGAACTGAAGCTTTCTTT. The rearrangement joins TRBV12-3 or TRBV12-4 to TRBJ1-1, with a possible D match to TRBD1 (5 bases). CDR3 length: 13 amino acids. Trimming removed 5 bases at V and 5 bases at J, with 12 bases between.